The present entry profiles one T cell receptor beta chain with its context. Its antigen remains unknown. Generated by immunoSEQ multiplex PCR, the TCRdb table keeps only in-frame clones and is missing some. Of some 200,000 clones listed, roughly 86% are singletons. These data are taken from a study of cytomegalovirus exposure and HLA in healthy donors. V was clipped by 3 bases and J by 7 bases, with 15 bases between them. The CDR3 runs to 14 residues. Germline CDR1 is ENHRY and CDR2 is SYGVKD. Points from the study as a whole: The study put 150 to 200 TCR beta chains on its list as cytomegalovirus-associated.

The sequence came from a man aged 25-40 years in good health and CMV-seropositive. This sequence joins TRBV10-3 and TRBJ1-2; TRBD1 might be the D (5 bases). The source material was PBMCs. The CDR3 reads CAISDGLGTTGYTF. The CDR3 nucleotides are TGTGCCATCAGTGATGGTTTGGGGACCACTGGCTACACCTTC.